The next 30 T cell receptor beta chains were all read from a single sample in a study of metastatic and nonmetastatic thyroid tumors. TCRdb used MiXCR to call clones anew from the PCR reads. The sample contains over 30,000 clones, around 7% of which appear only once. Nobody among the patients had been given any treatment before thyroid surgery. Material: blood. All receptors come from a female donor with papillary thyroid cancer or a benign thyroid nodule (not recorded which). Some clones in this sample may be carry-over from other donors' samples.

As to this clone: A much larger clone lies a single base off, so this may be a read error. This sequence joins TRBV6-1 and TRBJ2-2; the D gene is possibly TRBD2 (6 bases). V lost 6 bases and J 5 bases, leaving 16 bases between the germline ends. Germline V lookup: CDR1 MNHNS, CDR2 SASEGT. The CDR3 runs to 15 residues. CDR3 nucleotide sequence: TGTGCCAGCAGACTATGGGGCGCGGGGACCGGGGAGCTGTTTTTT. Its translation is CASRLWGAGTGELFF.

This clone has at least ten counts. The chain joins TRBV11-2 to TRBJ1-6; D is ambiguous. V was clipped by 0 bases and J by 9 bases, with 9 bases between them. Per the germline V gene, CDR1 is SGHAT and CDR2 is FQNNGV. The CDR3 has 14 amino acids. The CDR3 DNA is TGTGCCAGCAGCTTAGACCCGGGAATTTCACCCCTCCACTTT. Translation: CASSLDPGISPLHF. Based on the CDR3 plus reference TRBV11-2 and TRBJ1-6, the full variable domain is EAGVAQSPRYKIIEKRQSVAFWCNPISGHATLYWYQQILGQGPKLLIQFQNNGVVDDSQLPKDRFSAERLKGVDSTLKIQPAKLEDSAVYLCASSLDPGISPLHFGNGTRLTVT.

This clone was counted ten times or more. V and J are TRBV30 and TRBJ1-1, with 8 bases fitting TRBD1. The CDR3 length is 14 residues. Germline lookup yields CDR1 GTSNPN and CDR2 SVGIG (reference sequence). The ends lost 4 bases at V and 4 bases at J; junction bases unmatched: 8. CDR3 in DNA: TGTGCCTGGAACTTCGGACAGGGTGGCACTGAAGCTTTCTTT. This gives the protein CAWNFGQGGTEAFF.

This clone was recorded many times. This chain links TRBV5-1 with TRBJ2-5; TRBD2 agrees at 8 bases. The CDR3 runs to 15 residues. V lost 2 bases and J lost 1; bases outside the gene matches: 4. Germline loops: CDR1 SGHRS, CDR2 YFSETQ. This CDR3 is CASSLGAGVQETQYF. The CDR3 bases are TGCGCCAGCAGCTTAGGAGCGGGGGTCCAAGAGACCCAGTACTTC.

CDR3 region: CAWSVGEGEETQYF. CDR3 coding DNA: TGTGCCTGGAGTGTCGGGGAGGGGGAGGAGACCCAGTACTTC. V usage is TRBV30 and J usage is TRBJ2-5; D possibly corresponds to TRBD2 (7 bases). The V and J ends lost 0 bases and 5 bases respectively, with 13 bases between them. The CDR3 spans 14 residues. Germline lookup yields CDR1 GTSNPN and CDR2 SVGIG (reference sequence).

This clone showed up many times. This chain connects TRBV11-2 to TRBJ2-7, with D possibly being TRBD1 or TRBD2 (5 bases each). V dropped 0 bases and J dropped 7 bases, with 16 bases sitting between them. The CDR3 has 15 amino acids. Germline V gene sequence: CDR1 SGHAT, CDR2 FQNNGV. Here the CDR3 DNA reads TGTGCCAGCAGCTTAGATGGGGGTTGGGGTATTGAGCAGTACTTC. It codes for CASSLDGGWGIEQYF. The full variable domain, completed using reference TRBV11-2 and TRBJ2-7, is EAGVAQSPRYKIIEKRQSVAFWCNPISGHATLYWYQQILGQGPKLLIQFQNNGVVDDSQLPKDRFSAERLKGVDSTLKIQPAKLEDSAVYLCASSLDGGWGIEQYFGPGTRLTVT.

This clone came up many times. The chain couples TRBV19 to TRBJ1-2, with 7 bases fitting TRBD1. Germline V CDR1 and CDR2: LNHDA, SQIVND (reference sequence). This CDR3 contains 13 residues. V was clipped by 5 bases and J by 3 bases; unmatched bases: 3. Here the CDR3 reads CASSPQGDYGYTF. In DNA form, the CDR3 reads TGTGCCAGTAGTCCCCAGGGGGACTATGGCTACACCTTC. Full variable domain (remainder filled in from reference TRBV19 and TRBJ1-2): DGGITQSPKYLFRKEGQNVTLSCEQNLNHDAMYWYRQDPGQGLRLIYYSQIVNDFQKGDIAEGYSVSREKKESFPLTVTSAQKNPTAFYLCASSPQGDYGYTFGSGTRLTVV.

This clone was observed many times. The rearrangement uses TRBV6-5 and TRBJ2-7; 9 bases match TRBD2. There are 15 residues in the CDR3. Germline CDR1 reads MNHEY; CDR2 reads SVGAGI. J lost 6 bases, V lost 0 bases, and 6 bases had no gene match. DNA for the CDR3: TGTGCCAGCAGTTACTCGAGGGGACTAGCAGGCGAGCAGTACTTC. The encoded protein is CASSYSRGLAGEQYF.

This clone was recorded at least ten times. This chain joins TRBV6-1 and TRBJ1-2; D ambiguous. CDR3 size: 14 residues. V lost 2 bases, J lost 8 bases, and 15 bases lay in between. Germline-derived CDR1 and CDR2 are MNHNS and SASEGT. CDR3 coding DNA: TGTGCCAGCAGTGAATCTCTGGGGTCCGGGGGCTACACCTTC. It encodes CASSESLGSGGYTF.

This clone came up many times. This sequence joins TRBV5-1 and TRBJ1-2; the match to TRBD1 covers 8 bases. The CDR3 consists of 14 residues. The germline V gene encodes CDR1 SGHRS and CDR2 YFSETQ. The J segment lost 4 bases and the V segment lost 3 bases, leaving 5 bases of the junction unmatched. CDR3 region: CASSSGQGTYGYTF. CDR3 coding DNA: TGCGCCAGCAGCTCCGGACAGGGAACCTATGGCTACACCTTC.

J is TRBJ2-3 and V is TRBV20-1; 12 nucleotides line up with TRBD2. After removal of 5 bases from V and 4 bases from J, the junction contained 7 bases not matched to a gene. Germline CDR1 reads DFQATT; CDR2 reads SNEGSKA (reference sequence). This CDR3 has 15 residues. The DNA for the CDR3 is TGCAGTGCTGCCACTAGCGGGGGGAACCCAGATACGCAGTATTTT. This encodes CSAATSGGNPDTQYF.

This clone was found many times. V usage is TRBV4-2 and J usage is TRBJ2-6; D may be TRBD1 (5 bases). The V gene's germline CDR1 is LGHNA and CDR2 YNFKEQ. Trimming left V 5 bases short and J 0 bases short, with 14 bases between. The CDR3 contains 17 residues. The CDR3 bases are TGTGCCAGCAGCGAGTCGACAGCACCCTCTGGGGCCAACGTCCTGACTTTC. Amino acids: CASSESTAPSGANVLTF.

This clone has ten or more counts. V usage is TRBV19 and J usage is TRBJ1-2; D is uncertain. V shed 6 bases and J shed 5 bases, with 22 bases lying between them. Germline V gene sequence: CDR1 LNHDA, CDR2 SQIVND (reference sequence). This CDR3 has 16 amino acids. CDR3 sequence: CASRNSGWRPSYGYTF. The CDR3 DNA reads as TGTGCCAGTAGGAATTCGGGGTGGCGGCCCTCGTATGGCTACACCTTC.

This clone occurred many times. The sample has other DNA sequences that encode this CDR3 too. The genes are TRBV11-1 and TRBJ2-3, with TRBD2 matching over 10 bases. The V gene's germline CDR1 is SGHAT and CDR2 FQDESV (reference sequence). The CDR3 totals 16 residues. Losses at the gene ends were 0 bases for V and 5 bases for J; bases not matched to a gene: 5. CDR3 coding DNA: TGTGCCAGCAGCTTAGCCCTAGCGGGAGCCCAAGATACGCAGTATTTT. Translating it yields CASSLALAGAQDTQYF.

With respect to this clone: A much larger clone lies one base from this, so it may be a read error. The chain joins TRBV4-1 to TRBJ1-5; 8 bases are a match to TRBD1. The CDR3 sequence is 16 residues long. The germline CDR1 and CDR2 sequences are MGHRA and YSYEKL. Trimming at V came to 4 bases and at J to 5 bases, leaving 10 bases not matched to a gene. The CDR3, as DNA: TGCGCCAGCAGCCGGGGGACAGGTAGAGGAGATCAGCCCCAGCATTTT. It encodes CASSRGTGRGDQPQHF.

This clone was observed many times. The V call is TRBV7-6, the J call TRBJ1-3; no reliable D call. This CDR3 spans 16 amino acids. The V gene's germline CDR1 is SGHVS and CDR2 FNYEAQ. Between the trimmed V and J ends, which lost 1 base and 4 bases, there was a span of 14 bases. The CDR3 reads CASSLVPSNGGNTIYF. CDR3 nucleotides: TGTGCCAGCAGCTTAGTCCCCAGTAATGGCGGAAACACCATATATTTT.

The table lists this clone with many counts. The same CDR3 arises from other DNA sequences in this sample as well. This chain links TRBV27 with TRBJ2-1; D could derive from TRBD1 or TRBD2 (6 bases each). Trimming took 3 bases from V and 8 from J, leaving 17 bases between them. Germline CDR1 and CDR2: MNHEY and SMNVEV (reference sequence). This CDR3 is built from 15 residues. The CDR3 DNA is TGTGCCAGCAGTTTCCGGGGGCCCCCTAAGTATGAGCAGTTCTTC. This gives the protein CASSFRGPPKYEQFF.

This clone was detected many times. CDR3 DNA: TGTGCCAGCAGCTCCACTATCTTCCGACTAGCGGGGTACAATGAGCAGTTCTTC. It encodes CASSSTIFRLAGYNEQFF. This rearrangement joins TRBV28 to TRBJ2-1; 11 bases agree with TRBD2. Germline V gene lookup returns CDR1 MDHEN and CDR2 SYDVKM. The ends lost 6 bases at V and 4 bases at J; junction bases unmatched: 14. The CDR3 sequence is 18 residues long.

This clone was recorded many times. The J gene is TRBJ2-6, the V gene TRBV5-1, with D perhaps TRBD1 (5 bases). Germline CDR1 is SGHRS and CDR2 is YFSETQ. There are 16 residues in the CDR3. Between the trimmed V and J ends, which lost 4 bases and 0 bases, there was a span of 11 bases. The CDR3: CASSVGPTSGANVLTF. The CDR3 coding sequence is TGCGCCAGCAGCGTGGGGCCGACCTCTGGGGCCAACGTCCTGACTTTC.

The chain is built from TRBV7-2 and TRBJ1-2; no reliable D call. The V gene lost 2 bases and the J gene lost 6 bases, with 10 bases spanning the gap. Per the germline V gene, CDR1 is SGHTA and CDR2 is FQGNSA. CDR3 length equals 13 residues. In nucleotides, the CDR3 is TGTGCCAGCAGCTTAAGCCCCAGTGATGGCTACACCTTC. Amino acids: CASSLSPSDGYTF.

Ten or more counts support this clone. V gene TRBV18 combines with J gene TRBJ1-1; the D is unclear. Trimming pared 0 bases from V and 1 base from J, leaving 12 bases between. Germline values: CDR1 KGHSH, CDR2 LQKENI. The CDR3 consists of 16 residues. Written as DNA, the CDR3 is TGTGCCAGCTCACCACCGCGTATTCAGTCGAACACTGAAGCTTTCTTT. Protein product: CASSPPRIQSNTEAFF.

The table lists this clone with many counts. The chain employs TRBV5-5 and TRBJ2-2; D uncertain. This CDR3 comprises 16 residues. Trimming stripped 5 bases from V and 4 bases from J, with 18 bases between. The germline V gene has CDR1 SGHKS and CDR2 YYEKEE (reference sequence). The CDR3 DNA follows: TGTGCCAGCAGTCCTCGTCCCGCCCGTAGCACCGGGGAGCTGTTTTTT. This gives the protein CASSPRPARSTGELFF.

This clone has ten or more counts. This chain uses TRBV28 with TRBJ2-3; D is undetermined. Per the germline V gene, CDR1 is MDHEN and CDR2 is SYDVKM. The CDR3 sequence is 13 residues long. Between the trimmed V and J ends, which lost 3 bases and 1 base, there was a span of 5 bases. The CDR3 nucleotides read TGTGCCAGCAGTTTGTTTGGCACAGATACGCAGTATTTT. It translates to CASSLFGTDTQYF.

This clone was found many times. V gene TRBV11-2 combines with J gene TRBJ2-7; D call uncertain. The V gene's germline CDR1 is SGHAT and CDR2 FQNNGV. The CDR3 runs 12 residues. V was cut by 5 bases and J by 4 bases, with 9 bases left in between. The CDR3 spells CASSKDGYEQYF. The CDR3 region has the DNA TGTGCCAGCAGCAAGGACGGATACGAGCAGTACTTC.

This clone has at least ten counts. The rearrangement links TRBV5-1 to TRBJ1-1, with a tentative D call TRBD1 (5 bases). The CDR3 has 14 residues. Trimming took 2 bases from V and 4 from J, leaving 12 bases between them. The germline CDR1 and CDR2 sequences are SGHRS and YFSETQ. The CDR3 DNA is TGCGCCAGCAGCTTCCAGGGCGCCGGCACTGAAGCTTTCTTT. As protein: CASSFQGAGTEAFF.

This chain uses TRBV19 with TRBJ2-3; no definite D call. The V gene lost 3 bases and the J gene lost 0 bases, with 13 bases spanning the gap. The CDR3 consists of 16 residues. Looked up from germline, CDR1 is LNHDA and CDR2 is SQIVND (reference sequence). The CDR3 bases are TGTGCCAGTAGTATTGGGTTGTTTGTGAGCACAGATACGCAGTATTTT. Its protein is CASSIGLFVSTDTQYF. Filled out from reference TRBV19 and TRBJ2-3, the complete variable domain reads DGGITQSPKYLFRKEGQNVTLSCEQNLNHDAMYWYRQDPGQGLRLIYYSQIVNDFQKGDIAEGYSVSREKKESFPLTVTSAQKNPTAFYLCASSIGLFVSTDTQYFGPGTRLTVL.

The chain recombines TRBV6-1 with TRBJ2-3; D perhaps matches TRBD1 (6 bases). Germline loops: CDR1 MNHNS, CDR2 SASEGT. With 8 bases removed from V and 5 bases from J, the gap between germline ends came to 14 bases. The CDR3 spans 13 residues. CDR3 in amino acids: CASPRDRQDTQYF. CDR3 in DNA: TGTGCCAGCCCCCGTGACAGGCAAGATACGCAGTATTTT.

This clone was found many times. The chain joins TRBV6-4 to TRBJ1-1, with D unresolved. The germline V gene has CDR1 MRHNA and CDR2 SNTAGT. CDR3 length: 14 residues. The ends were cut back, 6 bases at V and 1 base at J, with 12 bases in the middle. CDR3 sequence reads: CASRDTDKNTEAFF. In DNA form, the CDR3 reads TGTGCCAGCAGAGATACAGACAAGAACACTGAAGCTTTCTTT.

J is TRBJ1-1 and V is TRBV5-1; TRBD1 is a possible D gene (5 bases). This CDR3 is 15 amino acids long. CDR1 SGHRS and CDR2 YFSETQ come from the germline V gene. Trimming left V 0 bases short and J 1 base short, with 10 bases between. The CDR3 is CASSLAAGQNTEAFF. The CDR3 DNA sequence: TGCGCCAGCAGCTTGGCCGCAGGGCAGAACACTGAAGCTTTCTTT.

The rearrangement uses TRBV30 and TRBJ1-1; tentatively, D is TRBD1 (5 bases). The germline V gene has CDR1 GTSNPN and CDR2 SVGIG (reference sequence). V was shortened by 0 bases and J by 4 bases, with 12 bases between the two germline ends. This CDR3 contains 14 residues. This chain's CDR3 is CAWSVQAGGTEAFF. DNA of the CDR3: TGTGCCTGGAGTGTCCAGGCCGGGGGCACTGAAGCTTTCTTT.